The TCR beta chain under discussion was sequenced for a study of blood T cell repertoires in COVID-19. As for the study in general: Samples came from the United States, Italy and Spain, spanning acute and convalescent COVID-19. Sources were T cells, B-cell-depleted T cells, or PBMCs; the material itself was cDNA or gDNA.

In the original analysis: Quantification of nucleated cells was approximated via reference gene primer amplification. Sequenced by immunoSEQ multiplex PCR; TCRdb stores in-frame clones only, minus some. Clone size and the V and J calls come from that table; the DNA yielded D and trimming. Of about 150,000 clones listed, 76% are singletons. This clone was seen a single time. The CDR3 spans 14 residues. Germline CDR1 reads LGHDT; CDR2 reads YNNKEL (reference sequence). V lost 6 bases to trimming and J lost 4 bases, with 13 bases between them. The chain employs TRBV3-1 (or the pseudogene TRBV3-2) and TRBJ2-1; D gene ambiguous. This clonotype was sampled from a man in his 60s with acute or convalescent COVID-19. Sequencing used peripheral blood. This CDR3 reads CASSDSALYNEQFF. The CDR3 coding sequence is TGTGCCAGCAGTGACTCGGCTTTGTACAATGAGCAGTTCTTC.